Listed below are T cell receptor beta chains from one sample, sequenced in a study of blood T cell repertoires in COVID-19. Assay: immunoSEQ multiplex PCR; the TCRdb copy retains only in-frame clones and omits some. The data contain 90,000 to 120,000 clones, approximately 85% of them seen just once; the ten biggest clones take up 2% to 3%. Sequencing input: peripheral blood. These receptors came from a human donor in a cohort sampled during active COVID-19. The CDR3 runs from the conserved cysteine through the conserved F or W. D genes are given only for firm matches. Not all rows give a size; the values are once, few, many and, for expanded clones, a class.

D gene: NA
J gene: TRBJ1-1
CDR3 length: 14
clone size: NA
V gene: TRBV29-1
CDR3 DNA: TGCAGCGTTGATGGTTGGACCCAGGGAACTGAAGCTTTCTTT
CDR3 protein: CSVDGWTQGTEAFF

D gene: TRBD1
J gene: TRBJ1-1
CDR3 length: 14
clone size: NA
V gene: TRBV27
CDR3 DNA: TGTGCCAGCAGTTTTACAGGGGTGAACACTGAAGCTTTCTTT
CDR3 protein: CASSFTGVNTEAFF

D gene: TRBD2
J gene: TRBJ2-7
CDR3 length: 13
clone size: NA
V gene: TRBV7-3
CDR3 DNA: TGTGCCAGCAGCCCTTTAGCGGGAGACGAGCAGTACTTC
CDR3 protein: CASSPLAGDEQYF

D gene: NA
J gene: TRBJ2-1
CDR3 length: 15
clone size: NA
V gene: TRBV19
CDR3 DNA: TGTGCCAGTAGTATAGGATCGGGGTCCTACAATGAGCAGTTCTTC
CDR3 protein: CASSIGSGSYNEQFF

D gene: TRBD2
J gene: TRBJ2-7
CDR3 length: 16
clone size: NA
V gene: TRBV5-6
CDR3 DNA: TGTGCCAGCAGCTTCGTGACTAGCGGGAGTATCTACGAGCAGTACTTC
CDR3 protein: CASSFVTSGSIYEQYF

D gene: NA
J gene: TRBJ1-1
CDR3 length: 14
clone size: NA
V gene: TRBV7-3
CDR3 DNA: TGTGCCAGCAGCTTATCCTCTTTGGCCCCTGAAGCTTTCTTT
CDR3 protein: CASSLSSLAPEAFF

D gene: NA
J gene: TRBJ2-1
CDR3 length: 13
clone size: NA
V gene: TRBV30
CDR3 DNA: TGTGCCTGGATGCTCTTGGAGAATTATGAGCAGTTCTTC
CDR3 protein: CAWMLLENYEQFF

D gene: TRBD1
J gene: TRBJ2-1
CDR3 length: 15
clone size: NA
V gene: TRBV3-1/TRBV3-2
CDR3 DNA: TGTGCCAGCAGCCAAGGACAGGGAACATGGGGTGAGCAGTTCTTC
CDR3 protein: CASSQGQGTWGEQFF

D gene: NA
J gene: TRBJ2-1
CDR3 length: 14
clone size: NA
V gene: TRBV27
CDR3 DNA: TGTGCCAGCCGGGACTCCGGCTCCTACAATGAGCAGTTCTTC
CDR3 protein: CASRDSGSYNEQFF

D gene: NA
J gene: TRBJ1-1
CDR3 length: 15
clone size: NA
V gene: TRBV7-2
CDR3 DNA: TGTGCCAGCAGTCGACAGACAGCAATGAACACTGAAGCTTTCTTT
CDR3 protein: CASSRQTAMNTEAFF

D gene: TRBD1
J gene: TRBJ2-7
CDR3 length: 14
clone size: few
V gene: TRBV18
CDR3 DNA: TGTGCCAGCTCACCGCGACAGGGTTATTACGAGCAGTACTTC
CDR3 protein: CASSPRQGYYEQYF

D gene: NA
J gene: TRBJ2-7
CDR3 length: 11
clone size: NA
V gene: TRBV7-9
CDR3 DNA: TGTGCCAGCACCTCCCAGGGCGAGCAGTACTTC
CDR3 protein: CASTSQGEQYF

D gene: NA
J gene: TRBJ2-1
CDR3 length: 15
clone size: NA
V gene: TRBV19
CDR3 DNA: TGTGCCAGTAGTATTAACCCGAGCGGGTACAATGAGCAGTTCTTC
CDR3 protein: CASSINPSGYNEQFF

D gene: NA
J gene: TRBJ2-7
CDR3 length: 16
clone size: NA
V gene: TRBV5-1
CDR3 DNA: TGCGCCAGCAGCTCAAAATACGACAGGTCCTCCTACGAGCAGTACTTC
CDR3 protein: CASSSKYDRSSYEQYF

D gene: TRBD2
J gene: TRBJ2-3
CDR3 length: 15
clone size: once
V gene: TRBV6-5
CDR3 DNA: TGTGCCAGCAGTCGCCGGGGGGGCTTCACAGATACGCAGTATTTT
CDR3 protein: CASSRRGGFTDTQYF

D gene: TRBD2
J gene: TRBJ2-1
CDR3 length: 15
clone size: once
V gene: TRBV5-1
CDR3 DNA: TGCGCCAGCAGCCTAGGACTAGCTACCTCCAATGAGCAGTTCTTC
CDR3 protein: CASSLGLATSNEQFF

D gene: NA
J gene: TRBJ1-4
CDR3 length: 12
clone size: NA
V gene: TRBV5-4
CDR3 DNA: TGTGCCAGCAGCTTGGGGGGGACTGAACTGTTTTTT
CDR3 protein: CASSLGGTELFF

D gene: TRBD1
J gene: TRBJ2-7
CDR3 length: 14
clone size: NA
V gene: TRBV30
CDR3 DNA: TGTGCCTGGGGTCTCGGACAGGGGTTCCACGAGCAGTACTTC
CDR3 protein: CAWGLGQGFHEQYF

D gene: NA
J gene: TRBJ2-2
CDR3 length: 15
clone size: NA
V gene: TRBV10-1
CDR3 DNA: TGCGCCAGCAGTGAAAAAGGGGCCGGGACCGGGGAGCTGTTTTTT
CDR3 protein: CASSEKGAGTGELFF

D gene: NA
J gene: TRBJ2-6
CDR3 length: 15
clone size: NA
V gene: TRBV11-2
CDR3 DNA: TGTGCCAGCAGCCCCCTAACCCCCCACGCCGGCGTCCTGACTTTC
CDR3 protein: CASSPLTPHAGVLTF

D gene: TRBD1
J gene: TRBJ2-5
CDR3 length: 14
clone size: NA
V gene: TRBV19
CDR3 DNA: TGTGCCAGTAGTATGGTAGGGGGCCGGGAGACCCAGTACTTC
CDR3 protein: CASSMVGGRETQYF

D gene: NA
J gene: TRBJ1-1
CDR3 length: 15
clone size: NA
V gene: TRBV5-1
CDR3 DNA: TGCGCCAGCAGCTTACCGGGACATCAGAACACTGAAGCTTTCTTT
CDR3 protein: CASSLPGHQNTEAFF

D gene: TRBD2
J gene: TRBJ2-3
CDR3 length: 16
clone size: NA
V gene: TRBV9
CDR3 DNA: TGTGCCAGCAGCGTAGCGGTAGCGGGAGGAACAGATACGCAGTATTTT
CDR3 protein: CASSVAVAGGTDTQYF

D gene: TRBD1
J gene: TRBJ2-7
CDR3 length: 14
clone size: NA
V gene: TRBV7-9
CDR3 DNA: TGTGCCAGCAGCCCGGGACAGGGGACCCGCGAGCAGTACTTC
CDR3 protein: CASSPGQGTREQYF

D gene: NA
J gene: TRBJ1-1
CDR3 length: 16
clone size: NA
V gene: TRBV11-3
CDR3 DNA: TGTGCCAGCAGCTTATTCTCTGAGAGTTCGAACACTGAAGCTTTCTTT
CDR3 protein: CASSLFSESSNTEAFF

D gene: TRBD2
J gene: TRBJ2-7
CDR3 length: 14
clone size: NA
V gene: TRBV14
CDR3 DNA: TGTGCCAGCAGCCACCCTAGCGGGAGGGATGAGCAGTACTTC
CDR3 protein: CASSHPSGRDEQYF

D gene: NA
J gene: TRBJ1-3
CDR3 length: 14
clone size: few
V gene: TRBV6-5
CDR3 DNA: TGTGCCAGCAGTTACAGGGGATTAGGAAACACCATATATTTT
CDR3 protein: CASSYRGLGNTIYF

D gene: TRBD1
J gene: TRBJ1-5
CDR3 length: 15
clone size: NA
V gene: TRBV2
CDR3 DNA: TGTGCCAGCAAACCCGGGACAGGGGGCAATCAGCCCCAGCATTTT
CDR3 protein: CASKPGTGGNQPQHF

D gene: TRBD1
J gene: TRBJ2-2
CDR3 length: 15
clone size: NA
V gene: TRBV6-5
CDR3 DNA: TGTGCCAGCAGAAAGGGACAGGGCTACACCGGGGAGCTGTTTTTT
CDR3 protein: CASRKGQGYTGELFF

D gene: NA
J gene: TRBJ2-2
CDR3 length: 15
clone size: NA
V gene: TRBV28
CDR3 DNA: TGTGCCAGCAGTTTTCGTCCTGCGAACACCGGGGAGCTGTTTTTT
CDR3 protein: CASSFRPANTGELFF

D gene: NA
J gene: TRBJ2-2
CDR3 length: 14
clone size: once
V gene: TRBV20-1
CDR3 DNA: TGCAGTGCTAGTCCCACGGGGAACACCGGGGAGCTGTTTTTT
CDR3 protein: CSASPTGNTGELFF

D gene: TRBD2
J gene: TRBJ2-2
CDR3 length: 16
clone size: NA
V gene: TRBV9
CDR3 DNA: TGTGCCAGCAGGCCTATGGCGGGGGATCTGACCGGGGAGCTGTTTTTT
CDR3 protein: CASRPMAGDLTGELFF